The clone carrying this T cell receptor beta chain has a count of ten or more. What it recognizes is unknown. The CDR3 covers 13 residues. Germline loops: CDR1 DFQATT, CDR2 SNEGSKA (reference sequence). The V gene lost 3 bases and the J gene lost 4 bases, with 12 bases spanning the gap. The data are from a study of T-cell memory formation after mild COVID-19. About the study: TCR clusters were mostly donor specific. Whole-study results and caveats: Clones that contracted from day 15 to 85 were balanced CD4/CD8, while later expanders leaned CD4+.

TCRdb itself ran the 5' RACE reads through MiXCR, one entry per CDR3 protein. The table has roughly 86,000 distinct CDR3 sequences, roughly 16% seen once; the top ten hold around two fifths. The sequenced material came from PBMCs or a T cell subset sorted from them (not recorded which). The J gene is TRBJ2-5, the V gene TRBV20-1; D perhaps matches TRBD2 (5 bases). The source of this sequence is a man between 18 and 35 years old who had mild COVID-19 (a few samples of this study predate the infection). Cell type and time point are not known. CDR3 DNA: TGCAGTGCTAGCGCGGACTTAAGAGAGACCCAGTACTTC. It codes for CSASADLRETQYF.